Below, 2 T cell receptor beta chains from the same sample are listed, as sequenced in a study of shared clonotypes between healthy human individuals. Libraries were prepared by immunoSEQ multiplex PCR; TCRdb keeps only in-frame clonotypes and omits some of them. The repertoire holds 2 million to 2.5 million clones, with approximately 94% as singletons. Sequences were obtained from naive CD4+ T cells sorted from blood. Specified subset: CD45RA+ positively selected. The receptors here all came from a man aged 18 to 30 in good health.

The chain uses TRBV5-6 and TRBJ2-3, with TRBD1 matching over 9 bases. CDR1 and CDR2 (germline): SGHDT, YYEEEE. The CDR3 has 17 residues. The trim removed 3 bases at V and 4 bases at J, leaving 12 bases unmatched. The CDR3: CASSWWTGATRADTQYF. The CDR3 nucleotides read TGTGCCAGCAGCTGGTGGACAGGGGCAACCCGGGCAGATACGCAGTATTTT.

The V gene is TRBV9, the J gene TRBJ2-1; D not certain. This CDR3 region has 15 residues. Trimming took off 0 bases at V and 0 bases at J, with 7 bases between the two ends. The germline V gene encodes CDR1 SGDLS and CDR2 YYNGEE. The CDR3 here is CASSVVTSSYNEQFF. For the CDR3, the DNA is TGTGCCAGCAGCGTAGTTACGAGCTCCTACAATGAGCAGTTCTTC.